These 13 T cell receptor beta chains were sequenced from one sample in a study of blood T cell repertoires in COVID-19. Sequencing used immunoSEQ multiplex PCR; TCRdb keeps in-frame clones, though not all of them. Of around 140,000 clones listed, more than 80% are singletons. Sequencing was performed on peripheral blood. The receptors stem from a human donor in a cohort sampled during active COVID-19.

This sequence joins TRBV5-6 and TRBJ1-2, with TRBD1 matching over 7 bases. Germline CDR1 reads SGHDT; CDR2 reads YYEEEE. The CDR3 has 15 residues. V lost 4 bases, J lost 7 bases, and 13 bases stayed unmatched. CDR3 in amino acids: CASSIETTGLSGYTF. In DNA, the CDR3 is TGTGCCAGCAGCATAGAAACGACAGGGTTAAGTGGCTACACCTTC.

This clone has just a few counts. The chain carries TRBV3-1 (or the pseudogene TRBV3-2) and TRBJ1-6; the match to TRBD1 covers 7 bases. V trimming: 3 bases; J trimming: 10 bases; junction bases outside the gene matches: 6. Germline CDR1 and CDR2: LGHDT and YNNKEL (reference sequence). There are 14 residues in the CDR3. The CDR3, as DNA: TGTGCCAGCAGCCAGGAGCAGGGGGTCTCACCCCTCCACTTT. This gives the protein CASSQEQGVSPLHF.

The genes are TRBV6-4 and TRBJ1-5; D is unresolved. There are 16 residues in the CDR3. V lost 7 bases and J lost 0, with 16 bases in between. Germline V gives CDR1 MRHNA, CDR2 SNTAGT. The CDR3 region has the DNA TGTGCCAGCACGGTGCGAGCCATGTATAGCAATCAGCCCCAGCATTTT. This sequence encodes CASTVRAMYSNQPQHF.

The chain has TRBV5-6 and TRBJ1-5, with no clear D. The V end was cut by 3 bases, the J end by 6 bases, with 22 bases between. In germline, CDR1 is SGHDT, CDR2 YYEEEE. The CDR3 is made up of 17 amino acids. CDR3 protein: CASSWEGVRTTSQPQHF. For the CDR3, the DNA is TGTGCCAGCAGCTGGGAGGGAGTTAGGACCACCAGTCAGCCCCAGCATTTT.

This clone has only a few counts. The J gene is TRBJ2-7, the V gene TRBV5-1; 8 bases line up with TRBD1. Germline V gives CDR1 SGHRS, CDR2 YFSETQ. V lost 4 bases to trimming and J lost 2 bases; unmatched junction nucleotides: 8. The CDR3 covers 15 residues. CDR3 coding DNA: TGCGCCAGCAGCCCCGGGGACAGGCCCCCCTACGAGCAGTACTTC. The encoded protein is CASSPGDRPPYEQYF.

The CDR3: CAWSQVLNYGYTF. DNA of the CDR3: TGTGCCTGGAGTCAGGTCCTGAACTATGGCTACACCTTC. The chain recombines TRBV30 with TRBJ1-2, with D uncertain. This CDR3 spans 13 amino acids. From germline, CDR1 is GTSNPN and CDR2 SVGIG (reference sequence). The V gene lost 2 bases and the J gene lost 2 bases, with 9 bases spanning the gap. Combining the CDR3 with reference TRBV30 and TRBJ1-2 gives the whole variable domain SQTIHQWPATLVQPVGSPLSLECTVEGTSNPNLYWYRQAAGRGLQLLFYSVGIGQISSEVPQNLSASRPQDRQFILSSKKLLLSDSGFYLCAWSQVLNYGYTFGSGTRLTVV.

CDR3 nucleotide sequence: TGTGCCAGCAGTTTGTCCCCGAGGGCCTACAATGAGCAGTTCTTC. This codes for CASSLSPRAYNEQFF. The rearrangement links TRBV5-6 to TRBJ2-1; tentative D call: TRBD2 (5 bases). Germline V lookup: CDR1 SGHDT, CDR2 YYEEEE. Trimming left V 5 bases short and J 2 bases short, with 14 bases between. The CDR3 has 15 amino acids.

This sequence joins TRBV27 and TRBJ2-5; 14 nucleotides match TRBD2. J was trimmed by 5 bases and V by 5 bases; bases with no gene match: 10. The CDR3 spans 17 residues. Germline lookup yields CDR1 MNHEY and CDR2 SMNVEV (reference sequence). The CDR3 nucleotides read TGTGCCAGCAGTCCCCGGACTAGCGGGGGGTCTGGGGAGACCCAGTACTTC. Its protein product is CASSPRTSGGSGETQYF.

V and J are TRBV2 and TRBJ2-7; D might be TRBD1 (5 bases). The CDR3 covers 15 residues. CDR1 is SNHLY, CDR2 FYNNEI, per germline. V was cut by 5 bases and J by 0 bases, with 14 bases left in between. This CDR3 is CASSPQGHSSYEQYF. The CDR3 bases are TGTGCCAGCAGTCCCCAGGGTCACAGCTCCTACGAGCAGTACTTC.

This sequence joins TRBV3-1 (or the pseudogene TRBV3-2) and TRBJ1-1; unclear D gene. The CDR3 spans 14 residues. V was pared by 2 bases and J by 3 bases, with 10 bases between. Germline V gives CDR1 LGHDT, CDR2 YNNKEL (reference sequence). CDR3 nucleotides: TGTGCCAGCAGCCAAAACGGAGGAGACACTGAAGCTTTCTTT. This translates into CASSQNGGDTEAFF.

The V and J genes are TRBV6-5 and TRBJ1-2, with 8 bases aligning to TRBD1. V was pared by 5 bases and J by 6 bases, with 8 bases of the junction left unmatched. Germline CDR1 is MNHEY and CDR2 is SVGAGI. The CDR3 has 14 residues. The CDR3 reads CASSPGQGVNGYTF. The CDR3 region has the DNA TGTGCCAGCAGTCCTGGACAGGGTGTGAATGGCTACACCTTC.

This chain joins TRBV4-2 and TRBJ1-1; D possibly corresponds to TRBD1 (6 bases). Germline V gene sequence: CDR1 LGHNA, CDR2 YNFKEQ. V was pared by 3 bases and J by 5 bases, with 16 bases between. The CDR3 runs 15 residues. The DNA for the CDR3 is TGTGCCAGCAGCCAGACCCAGGGGATTGGAACTGAAGCTTTCTTT. Translating gives CASSQTQGIGTEAFF.

This sequence joins TRBV7-9 and TRBJ1-4, with a possible D match to TRBD1 (6 bases). V lost 2 bases and J lost 7, with 8 bases in between. Germline V lookup: CDR1 SEHNR, CDR2 FQNEAQ (reference sequence). There are 13 residues in the CDR3. The CDR3, as DNA: TGTGCCAGCAGCTTACAGGGGAGTGAAAAACTGTTTTTT. This sequence encodes CASSLQGSEKLFF.